The 3 T cell receptor beta chains presented below share a single source sample, sequenced in a study of human T cells and chemical hapten exposure. Time point in this sample: pre-sensitization, week 0. This sample's treatment: therapeutic diphenylcyclopropenone sensitization with weekly scalp DPC. Using its own MiXCR run on the RACE reads, TCRdb lists one record per CDR3 protein. The sample lists 250,000 or so distinct CDR3 sequences, roughly 8.9% occurring once. Sequenced here: whole blood, sampled in connection with sensitization to the hapten diphenylcyclopropenone (DPC). These receptors were taken from a woman in her forties with alopecia areata. Some clones in this sample may be carry-over from other donors' samples.

The rearrangement links TRBV4-2 to TRBJ2-1; 11 bases fit TRBD1. CDR3 size: 16 residues. After removal of 4 bases from V and 7 bases from J, the junction contained 9 bases not matched to a gene. Germline V lookup: CDR1 LGHNA, CDR2 YNFKEQ. The CDR3 coding sequence is TGTGCCAGCAGCCCCTTGGGACAGGGGGGGAGGAATGAGCAGTTCTTC. Translation gives CASSPLGQGGRNEQFF.

This clonotype was seen a handful of times. This sequence joins TRBV18 and TRBJ1-1, with D unresolved. This CDR3 has 14 amino acids. Trimming shortened V by 3 bases and J by 1 base, and 9 bases separated the two germline ends. Germline V gives CDR1 KGHSH, CDR2 LQKENI. The CDR3 is CASSPGEKNTEAFF. In DNA form, the CDR3 reads TGTGCCAGCTCACCGGGTGAGAAGAACACTGAAGCTTTCTTT.

V and J are TRBV12-3 or TRBV12-4 and TRBJ2-2; 7 bases line up with TRBD1. Germline trimming cut 7 bases from V and 7 bases from J; bases unmatched to any gene: 3. The CDR3 totals 12 residues. The CDR3 DNA sequence: TGTGCCAGCACCCCAGGGGGCGGGGAGCTGTTTTTT. It is translated as CASTPGGGELFF.